The 13 T cell receptor beta chains below all came from one sample that was sequenced in a study of CD8 T cells in Susac syndrome. It was with random hexamers that 0.5 to 1 ug RNA was reverse transcribed. In TCRdb, the immunoSEQ multiplex PCR reads were re-called with MiXCR into one record per CDR3 protein. The table includes approximately 140,000 distinct CDR3 sequences, around 94% detected once. Sequencing was done on a sample of CD8+ T cells from PBMCs. These receptor sequences come from a human donor in good health.

About this clonotype: The junction departs from germline at one end; a sequencing error may be responsible. The chain is built from TRBV28 and TRBJ1-2; D is ambiguous. CDR3 length: 10 amino acids. CDR1 and CDR2 (germline): MDHEN, SYDVKM. The CDR3 here is CASSNHGYTF. The CDR3 nucleotides are TGTGCCAGCAGTAACCATGGCTACACCTTC.

The chain couples TRBV13 to TRBJ2-4; tentative D call: TRBD1 (5 bases). Germline V gives CDR1 PRHDT, CDR2 FYEKMQ (reference sequence). The V and J ends lost 3 bases and 6 bases respectively, with 9 bases between them. This CDR3 has 13 amino acids. The CDR3 protein is CASSLQGRNIQYF. CDR3 nucleotide sequence: TGTGCCAGCAGCTTGCAGGGTCGAAACATTCAGTACTTC.

V is TRBV29-1 and J is TRBJ1-1, with 7 bases matching TRBD1. V was pared by 7 bases and J by 1 base, with 15 bases of the junction left unmatched. The CDR3 is 16 residues long. Germline V lookup: CDR1 SQVTM, CDR2 ANQGSEA. CDR3 region: CSGAGTDISRNTEAFF. The CDR3 region has the DNA TGCAGCGGAGCCGGGACAGACATATCCAGGAACACTGAAGCTTTCTTT.

As for this clonotype: One junction end does not reproduce the germline sequence, and a read error may be involved. This chain uses TRBV12-3 or TRBV12-4 with TRBJ2-7, with D uncertain. The CDR3 covers 11 residues. The CDR3 DNA sequence: TGTGCCAGCAGTTTTAGCAGCGAGGTTTCCTTC. This sequence encodes CASSFSSEVSF.

This clonotype came up once. The V call is TRBV9, the J call TRBJ2-2; 11 nucleotides match TRBD2. Germline loops: CDR1 SGDLS, CDR2 YYNGEE. V was pared by 4 bases and J by 6 bases, with 8 bases of the junction left unmatched. There are 16 residues in the CDR3. In DNA form, the CDR3 reads TGTGCCAGCAGCACGCGGCTAGCGGGAGGTGCCGGGGAGCTGTTTTTT. Amino acids: CASSTRLAGGAGELFF.

In nucleotides, the CDR3 is TGCAGCGTTGAACCGACTAGCGGGGACCCCTACGAGCAGTACTTC. It is translated as CSVEPTSGDPYEQYF. V gene TRBV29-1 combines with J gene TRBJ2-7, with 11 bases matching TRBD2. The CDR3 totals 15 residues. The junction had 5 bases not matched to a gene; V was cut back by 2 bases and J by 2 bases. Germline CDR1 reads SQVTM; CDR2 reads ANQGSEA.

This clonotype has only a few counts. The CDR3 DNA follows: TGTGCCAGCAGTTTCCTAGCGGGAGTCTATGAGCAGTTCTTC. Translating it yields CASSFLAGVYEQFF. This chain links TRBV27 with TRBJ2-1, with TRBD2 matching 10 bases. With V trimmed by 3 bases and J by 8 bases, 4 bases remained unmatched. Germline values: CDR1 MNHEY, CDR2 SMNVEV (reference sequence). The CDR3 extends over 14 amino acids.

The J gene is TRBJ2-2, the V gene TRBV29-1; 10 bases are a match to TRBD2. The CDR3 is made up of 15 amino acids. The germline V gene has CDR1 SQVTM and CDR2 ANQGSEA. V shed 7 bases, J shed 4 bases, and the junction held 9 bases outside the gene matches. CDR3 loop: CSAWYLAGATGELFF. The CDR3 DNA is TGCAGCGCATGGTATCTAGCGGGAGCCACCGGGGAGCTGTTTTTT.

This chain joins TRBV28 and TRBJ2-7, with D possibly TRBD1 on 7 matching bases. Germline assignment: CDR1 MDHEN and CDR2 SYDVKM. The CDR3 sequence is 13 residues long. Trimming took 10 bases from V and 6 from J, leaving 19 bases between them. DNA of the CDR3: TGTGCCAATCCAGGAGGGCAGGGGGGCGAGCAGTACTTC. Its translation: CANPGGQGGEQYF.

This clonotype was seen a single time. The chain joins TRBV20-1 to TRBJ2-3; the D gene is possibly TRBD2 (5 bases). CDR1 is DFQATT, CDR2 SNEGSKA, per germline (reference sequence). The V and J ends lost 1 base and 1 base respectively, with 15 bases between them. The CDR3 is made up of 16 amino acids. The CDR3 coding sequence is TGCAGTGCTAGAGCCCCTGAGCGGCTGGGCACAGATACGCAGTATTTT. Protein sequence: CSARAPERLGTDTQYF.

V usage is TRBV27 and J usage is TRBJ2-5; 7 bases fit TRBD1. Germline V gene lookup returns CDR1 MNHEY and CDR2 SMNVEV (reference sequence). Trimming at V came to 3 bases and at J to 5 bases, leaving 9 bases not matched to a gene. There are 15 residues in the CDR3. CDR3 amino acids: CASSFAPTGKETQYF. Written as DNA, the CDR3 is TGTGCCAGCAGTTTTGCCCCGACAGGGAAGGAGACCCAGTACTTC.

This chain uses TRBV29-1 with TRBJ2-1; 9 bases match TRBD2. The CDR3 is made up of 13 amino acids. Germline V gene data show CDR1 as SQVTM and CDR2 as ANQGSEA. Written as DNA, the CDR3 is TGCGGGGTATTAGCGGGGGCACACAATGAGCAGTTCTTC. Translation gives CGVLAGAHNEQFF.

As DNA, the CDR3 is TGTGCCAGCCTAGGCGATACGCAGTATTTT. Translating gives CASLGDTQYF. The rearrangement uses TRBV27 and TRBJ2-3; D gene ambiguous. V was shortened by 8 bases and J by 6 bases, with 6 bases between the two germline ends. The V gene's germline CDR1 is MNHEY and CDR2 SMNVEV (reference sequence). CDR3 size: 10 residues.